This T cell receptor (beta chain) was recovered during a study of cytomegalovirus exposure and HLA in healthy donors (dated by TCRdb to 2016 to 2017). Regarding the research as a whole: According to a later analysis, the roughly 120 validation repertoires were produced on the same platform as the 700 or so repertoires of the first cohort. The study was designed to test whether signatures of past pathogen exposure could be identified by cataloging public T cell receptors. To predict cytomegalovirus infection status, the study brought together high-throughput TCR immunosequencing, statistical association of individual TCRs with disease status, and machine learning. A separate validation cohort of roughly 130 different subjects was used in addition to the approximately 610-subject first cohort.

Overall study outcomes, separate from this receptor: In vitro tests confirmed that a few of the cytomegalovirus-associated TCR beta chains recognize cytomegalovirus antigens. In a later analysis, TCRs clustered in the first cohort were found to also tend to co-occur in the 130 or so validation repertoires, with 90% to 95% of cluster scores above 0. The validation cohort had no HLA typing available for a later analysis, so co-occurrence within that cohort was assessed over all 120 or so repertoires. The classifier was reported to diagnose cytomegalovirus status with high specificity and sensitivity in both the original cohort and the validation cohort. Most TCR sequences were seen in very few donors, while some public TCRs were found in many individuals. It was suggested by the authors that the approach could potentially be generalized to other disease states and immunological phenotypes. The study gave a list of some 150 TCR beta chains associated with cytomegalovirus.

Separate from the approximately 700-subject first cohort, the validation cohort of some 130 subjects was the group to which the donors belonged. Worth noting for this clone: The antigen it recognizes is unknown. Base-call qualities are not available, and no considerably larger clone is one nucleotide away.

Counted from cysteine to phenylalanine, this CDR3 has 13 amino acids. The read is trimmed to its CDR3 DNA, 39 bases read in frame from base 1. From a lookup of the germline V gene, CDR1 and CDR2 are MNHNS and SASEGT. V sheds 5 bases and J sheds 2 bases, leaving 10 bases between their ends. The library relied on the immunoSEQ multiplex PCR assay. Per the authors' processing: A statistical classification framework was built to diagnose cytomegalovirus status from the catalog of TCR beta chain sequences. Here the immuneACCESS table is served through TCRdb, limited to in-frame sequences with V and J called. Missing clones are a known gap in these copies; in checked studies unresolved V genes cover under half, and the rest lacks a known reason. D and trimming come from the DNA, and the V and J calls and clone size come from that table. Within this sample are roughly 200,000 clones, with 80% to 85% of them counted one time only. The top ten clonotypes cover 0.95% to 1.5% of the sample.

This TCR came from a woman in her 30s in good health and CMV-seronegative. The sequencing input was PBMCs. The chain couples TRBV6-1 to TRBJ2-7; the D gene is unclear. The CDR3 amino acid sequence is: CASSLDSTYEQYF. In nucleotide form, the sequence is TGTGCCAGCAGTCTCGACTCTACCTACGAGCAGTACTTC.